The 27 T cell receptor beta chains listed next were all sequenced from one sample in a study of control samples from healthy donors and cancer patients. Data came from immunoSEQ multiplex PCR; TCRdb stores just in-frame clones and leaves some out. The sample has around 49,000 clones, roughly 90% seen once. The sample was PBMCs. These receptors originate from a middle-aged man with colorectal cancer.

This chain links TRBV3-1 (or the pseudogene TRBV3-2) with TRBJ2-3, with TRBD1 matching over 10 bases. V lost 5 bases to trimming and J lost 7 bases; unmatched junction nucleotides: 9. This CDR3 has 15 amino acids. CDR1 LGHDT and CDR2 YNNKEL come from the germline V gene (reference sequence). CDR3 protein: CASSDRDRGLHTQYF. As DNA, the CDR3 is TGTGCCAGCAGCGACCGGGACAGGGGCTTACATACGCAGTATTTT.

This sequence joins TRBV19 and TRBJ1-1, with no clear D. The length of the CDR3 is 14 residues. Germline CDR1 reads LNHDA; CDR2 reads SQIVND (reference sequence). Deletions cut 5 bases from V and 0 bases from J, with 10 bases between. The CDR3 nucleotides are TGTGCCAGTAGTCTCTCTTGGCTGAACACTGAAGCTTTCTTT. Amino acids: CASSLSWLNTEAFF.

This clone was observed a single time. The CDR3 region has the DNA TGTGCCTGGAGCCCCACGGGGGGCTACACCTTC. Residues: CAWSPTGGYTF. The gene calls are TRBV30 and TRBJ1-2; the D is unclear. This CDR3 contains 11 residues. Trimming left V 3 bases short and J 8 bases short, with 10 bases between. CDR1 GTSNPN and CDR2 SVGIG come from the germline V gene (reference sequence).

This clone was observed a single time. This chain links TRBV5-5 with TRBJ1-4, with D unresolved. The germline V and J ends were trimmed by 0 bases and 3 bases, with 9 bases remaining between them. Per the germline V gene, CDR1 is SGHKS and CDR2 is YYEKEE (reference sequence). This CDR3 has 15 amino acids. The CDR3 reads CASSLVHRPNEKLFF. Written as DNA, the CDR3 is TGTGCCAGCAGCTTGGTTCATCGGCCTAATGAAAAACTGTTTTTT. Together with reference TRBV5-5 and TRBJ1-4, the CDR3 gives the full variable domain: DAGVTQSPTHLIKTRGQQVTLRCSPISGHKSVSWYQQVLGQGPQFIFQYYEKEERGRGNFPDRFSARQFPNYSSELNVNALLLGDSALYLCASSLVHRPNEKLFFGSGTQLSVL.

This clone has a handful of counts. CDR3 DNA sequence: TGTGCCAGCAGGCGGGGGAACTATGGCTACACCTTC. This codes for CASRRGNYGYTF. The gene calls are TRBV12-3 or TRBV12-4 and TRBJ1-2, with a weak D call TRBD1 (5 bases). V lost 6 bases, J lost 2 bases, and 7 bases lay in between. The CDR3 has 12 amino acids.

The J gene is TRBJ2-2, the V gene TRBV24-1, with D unresolved. The CDR3 has 13 amino acids. Germline loops: CDR1 KGHDR, CDR2 SFDVKD. With 7 bases removed from V and 3 bases from J, the gap between germline ends came to 8 bases. CDR3 sequence reads: CATRDGDTGELFF. DNA for the CDR3: TGTGCCACCAGAGATGGGGACACCGGGGAGCTGTTTTTT.

The rearrangement links TRBV7-2 to TRBJ2-7; 7 bases match TRBD2. The CDR3 extends over 15 amino acids. V gave up 3 bases and J gave up 0 bases; unmatched junction bases: 5. From germline, CDR1 is SGHTA and CDR2 FQGNSA. CDR3 residues: CASSFGAGASYEQYF. CDR3 bases: TGTGCCAGCAGCTTTGGGGCGGGAGCCTCCTACGAGCAGTACTTC.

The rearrangement uses TRBV24-1 and TRBJ1-2; D is perhaps TRBD1 (5 bases). Trimming cost V 5 bases and J 4 bases, with 10 bases left between them. The germline gives CDR1 KGHDR, CDR2 SFDVKD. This CDR3 comprises 13 residues. This CDR3 is CATSGGTAYGYTF. In DNA form, the CDR3 reads TGTGCCACCAGTGGAGGGACTGCCTATGGCTACACCTTC.

The chain uses TRBV19 and TRBJ2-7, with TRBD1 matching over 7 bases. This CDR3 region has 12 residues. J lost 1 base, V lost 9 bases, and 3 bases had no gene match. The germline gives CDR1 LNHDA, CDR2 SQIVND (reference sequence). CDR3: CASQGDSYEQYF. The DNA of the CDR3 is TGTGCCAGCCAGGGGGATTCCTACGAGCAGTACTTC.

The chain recombines TRBV7-9 with TRBJ2-5, with 8 bases matching TRBD2. Germline V CDR1 and CDR2: SEHNR, FQNEAQ (reference sequence). Germline trimming cut 3 bases from V and 5 bases from J; bases unmatched to any gene: 8. The CDR3 extends over 15 amino acids. CDR3 DNA: TGTGCCAGCAGCTTGTGGGCTAGCGGGCGCGAGACCCAGTACTTC. It encodes CASSLWASGRETQYF.

This clone was recorded a few times. V usage is TRBV2 and J usage is TRBJ2-3; D gene ambiguous. Trimming shortened V by 2 bases and J by 5 bases, and 5 bases separated the two germline ends. CDR3 size: 12 residues. CDR1 SNHLY and CDR2 FYNNEI come from the germline V gene. The CDR3 here is CASSEMLDTQYF. The CDR3 coding sequence is TGTGCCAGCAGTGAAATGCTAGATACGCAGTATTTT.

The chain combines TRBV4-3 with TRBJ2-1, with 8 bases lining up with TRBD2. This CDR3 has 15 amino acids. The germline V gene has CDR1 LGHNA and CDR2 YSLEER. After removal of 1 base from V and 4 bases from J, the junction contained 3 bases not matched to a gene. The CDR3 protein is CASSQVGGGYNEQFF. The CDR3 DNA reads TGCGCCAGCAGCCAAGTCGGGGGGGGTTACAATGAGCAGTTCTTC.

The rearrangement joins TRBV24-1 to TRBJ2-5; 14 nucleotides line up with TRBD2. Unmatched junction bases numbered 3, after V lost 0 bases and J lost 4 bases. The CDR3 contains 17 residues. CDR1 and CDR2 from the germline V gene are KGHDR and SFDVKD. The CDR3 spells CATSDLGGLAGVETQYF. CDR3 sequence (DNA): TGTGCCACCAGTGATTTGGGGGGACTAGCGGGAGTAGAGACCCAGTACTTC.

This chain connects TRBV5-1 to TRBJ1-5; D gene ambiguous. Trimming removed 5 bases at V and 2 bases at J, with 8 bases between. The CDR3 extends over 13 amino acids. The germline CDR1 and CDR2 sequences are SGHRS and YFSETQ. The CDR3 loop is CASRVDGNQPQHF. In DNA form, the CDR3 reads TGCGCCAGCAGGGTAGACGGCAATCAGCCCCAGCATTTT.

This clone appeared a few times. This rearrangement joins TRBV7-9 to TRBJ1-2, with TRBD1 matching over 8 bases. CDR1 is SEHNR, CDR2 FQNEAQ, per germline (reference sequence). This CDR3 has 14 amino acids. V was pared by 0 bases and J by 4 bases, with 1 base of the junction left unmatched. CDR3 coding DNA: TGTGCCAGCAGCTTAGCCGGGACAGGCTATGGCTACACCTTC. Translating gives CASSLAGTGYGYTF.

This clone was detected only a few times. The chain has TRBV7-8 and TRBJ2-7; 8 nucleotides align to TRBD2. The CDR3 is made up of 16 amino acids. V dropped 4 bases and J dropped 1; count of bases not matched to a gene: 9. Germline V gene data show CDR1 as SGHVS and CDR2 as FQNEAQ. DNA for the CDR3: TGTGCCAGCAGCTCAGTAGCGGGGTTAGGATCCTACGAGCAGTACTTC. It yields the protein CASSSVAGLGSYEQYF.

The J gene is TRBJ1-3, the V gene TRBV9; D unclear. V shed 1 base and J shed 0 bases, with 8 bases lying between them. The CDR3 totals 15 residues. The germline gives CDR1 SGDLS, CDR2 YYNGEE. The CDR3 DNA reads TGTGCCAGCAGCGTACAGTCATCCTCTGGAAACACCATATATTTT. It encodes CASSVQSSSGNTIYF.

The rearrangement uses TRBV27 and TRBJ2-7; 9 bases are a match to TRBD1. V shed 0 bases, J shed 3 bases, and the junction held 6 bases outside the gene matches. CDR3 length: 16 residues. CDR1 MNHEY and CDR2 SMNVEV come from the germline V gene (reference sequence). In nucleotides, the CDR3 is TGTGCCAGCAGTTTATCGTACGGGACAGGGAGCTACGAGCAGTACTTC. This gives the protein CASSLSYGTGSYEQYF.

V gene TRBV27 combines with J gene TRBJ2-7; 8 bases match TRBD1. V shed 5 bases, J shed 6 bases, and the junction held 9 bases outside the gene matches. This CDR3 contains 14 residues. The germline V gene encodes CDR1 MNHEY and CDR2 SMNVEV (reference sequence). In DNA, the CDR3 is TGTGCCAGCAGTCGCCGGACAGGGTCGCCCGAGCAGTACTTC. It encodes CASSRRTGSPEQYF.

This clone was counted once. One base away lies a much larger clone, so this may be a sequencing read error. The chain uses TRBV21-1 and TRBJ2-7. TRBV21-1 is recorded as a pseudogene. This CDR3 is 11 amino acids long. Written as DNA, the CDR3 is TGTGCCAGCAGCAACTCCTACGAGCAGTACTTC. Its translation: CASSNSYEQYF.

This chain links TRBV12-3 or TRBV12-4 with TRBJ2-7; TRBD1 might be the D (6 bases). The CDR3 totals 13 residues. Trimming took off 6 bases at V and 6 bases at J, with 15 bases between the two ends. CDR3 protein: CASSVEQGTEQYF. In DNA, the CDR3 is TGTGCCAGCAGCGTTGAACAGGGAACCGAGCAGTACTTC.

This clone appeared once. The rearrangement links TRBV28 to TRBJ2-5; D gene uncertain. The CDR3 totals 11 residues. CDR1 and CDR2 (germline): MDHEN, SYDVKM. Trimming pared 6 bases from V and 5 bases from J, leaving 7 bases between. The CDR3 nucleotides are TGTGCCAGCAGGGTATTGGAGACCCAGTACTTC. Amino acid sequence: CASRVLETQYF.

The J gene is TRBJ1-2, the V gene TRBV6-6, with D maybe TRBD1 (5 bases). The germline gives CDR1 MNHNY, CDR2 SVGAGI (reference sequence). The CDR3 is 16 amino acids. Trimming removed 6 bases from V and 3 bases from J, with 20 bases in between. The chain's CDR3 is CASRSHEEGSDYGYTF. The CDR3 DNA is TGTGCCAGCAGATCCCACGAAGAGGGGTCCGACTATGGCTACACCTTC.

The rearrangement joins TRBV11-2 to TRBJ2-1, with D possibly matching TRBD1 (6 bases). This CDR3 has 17 residues. V was trimmed by 2 bases and J by 2 bases, leaving 16 bases between them. The V gene's germline CDR1 is SGHAT and CDR2 FQNNGV. The CDR3 sequence: CASSLSGQSRAYNEQFF. CDR3 nucleotides: TGTGCCAGCAGCTTATCAGGACAGTCCCGGGCCTACAATGAGCAGTTCTTC.

CDR3 nucleotide sequence: TGCAGCGTGCGGGACAGGGCAAGGAACACTGAAGCTTTCTTT. Translated, it gives CSVRDRARNTEAFF. The chain has TRBV29-1 and TRBJ1-1; TRBD1 agrees at 9 bases. Germline values: CDR1 SQVTM, CDR2 ANQGSEA. The V segment lost 6 bases and the J segment 1 base; nucleotides outside the gene matches: 6. The CDR3 loop spans 14 amino acids.

There are a few counts of this clone. The chain combines TRBV19 with TRBJ1-2; D gene unclear. In germline, CDR1 is LNHDA, CDR2 SQIVND (reference sequence). The CDR3 runs 13 residues. The ends were cut back, 7 bases at V and 6 bases at J, with 15 bases in the middle. This CDR3 reads CASTTNPADGYTF. For the CDR3, the DNA is TGTGCCAGTACGACAAATCCGGCCGATGGCTACACCTTC.

This rearrangement joins TRBV2 to TRBJ1-1; D gene uncertain. CDR1 and CDR2 from the germline V gene are SNHLY and FYNNEI. This CDR3 comprises 11 residues. The V end lost 7 bases, the J end lost 2 bases, and 5 bases lay between the germline ends. CDR3 nucleotides: TGTGCCAGCACATCTAACACTGAAGCTTTCTTT. Encoded protein: CASTSNTEAFF.